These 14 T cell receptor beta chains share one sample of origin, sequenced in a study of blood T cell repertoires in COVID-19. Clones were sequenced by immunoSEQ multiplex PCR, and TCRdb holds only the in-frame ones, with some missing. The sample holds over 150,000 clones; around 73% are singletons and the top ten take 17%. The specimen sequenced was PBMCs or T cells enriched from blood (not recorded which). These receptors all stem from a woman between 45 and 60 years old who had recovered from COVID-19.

The CDR3 spells CASSSGTSGTASYEQYF. The DNA for the CDR3 is TGTGCCAGCAGCTCAGGGACTAGCGGGACGGCTTCCTACGAGCAGTACTTC. J is TRBJ2-7 and V is TRBV7-9; the match to TRBD2 covers 13 bases. CDR1 and CDR2 (germline): SEHNR, FQNEAQ (reference sequence). Losses at the gene ends were 4 bases for V and 1 base for J; bases not matched to a gene: 7. The CDR3 has 17 amino acids.

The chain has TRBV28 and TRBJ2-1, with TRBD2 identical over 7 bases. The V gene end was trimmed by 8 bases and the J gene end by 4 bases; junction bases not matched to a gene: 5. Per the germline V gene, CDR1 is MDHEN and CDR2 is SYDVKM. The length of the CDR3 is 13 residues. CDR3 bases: TGTGCCAGCCGGGCTAGCGGATACAATGAGCAGTTCTTC. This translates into CASRASGYNEQFF.

The CDR3 spells CASSLGQSNEQFF. CDR3 DNA: TGTGCCAGCAGCTTAGGACAGTCCAATGAGCAGTTCTTC. The chain has TRBV7-3 and TRBJ2-1; tentative D call: TRBD1 (6 bases). The CDR3 extends over 13 amino acids. V was cut by 2 bases and J by 6 bases, with 8 bases left in between. Germline V CDR1 and CDR2: SGHTA, FQGTGA. The whole variable domain, filled in from reference TRBV7-3 and TRBJ2-1, reads GAGVSQTPSNKVTEKGKYVELRCDPISGHTALYWYRQSLGQGPEFLIYFQGTGAADDSGLPNDRFFAVRPEGSVSTLKIQRTERGDSAVYLCASSLGQSNEQFFGPGTRLTVL.

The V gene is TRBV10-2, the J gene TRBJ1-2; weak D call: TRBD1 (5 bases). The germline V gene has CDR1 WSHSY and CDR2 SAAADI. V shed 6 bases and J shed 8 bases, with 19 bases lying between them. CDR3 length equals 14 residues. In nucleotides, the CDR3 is TGCGCCAGCAGCCGGGCGGGGGATCAGGAGGGCTACACCTTC. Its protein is CASSRAGDQEGYTF.

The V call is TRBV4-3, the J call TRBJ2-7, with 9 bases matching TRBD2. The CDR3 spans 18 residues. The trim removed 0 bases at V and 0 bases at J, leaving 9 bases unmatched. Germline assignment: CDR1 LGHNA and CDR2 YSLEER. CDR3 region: CASSQDLVAGANSYEQYF. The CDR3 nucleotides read TGCGCCAGCAGCCAAGATTTAGTAGCGGGAGCTAACTCCTACGAGCAGTACTTC.

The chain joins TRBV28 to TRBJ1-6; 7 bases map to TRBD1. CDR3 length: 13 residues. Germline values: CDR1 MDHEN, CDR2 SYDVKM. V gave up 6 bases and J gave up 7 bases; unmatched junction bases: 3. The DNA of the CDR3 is TGTGCCAGCAGGAACAGGGGCAATTCACCCCTCCACTTT. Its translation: CASRNRGNSPLHF.

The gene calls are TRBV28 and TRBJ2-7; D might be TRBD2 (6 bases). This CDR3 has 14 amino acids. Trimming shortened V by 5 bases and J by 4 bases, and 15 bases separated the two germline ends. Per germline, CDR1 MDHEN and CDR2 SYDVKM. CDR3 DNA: TGTGCCAGCAGTCCCGTGGGAGGTAATTACGAGCAGTACTTC. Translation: CASSPVGGNYEQYF.

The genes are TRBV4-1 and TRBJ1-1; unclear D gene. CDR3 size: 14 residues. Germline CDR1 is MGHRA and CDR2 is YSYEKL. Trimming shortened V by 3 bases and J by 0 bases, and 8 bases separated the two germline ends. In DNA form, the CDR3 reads TGCGCCAGCAGCCACGAAGCTATGAACACTGAAGCTTTCTTT. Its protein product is CASSHEAMNTEAFF.

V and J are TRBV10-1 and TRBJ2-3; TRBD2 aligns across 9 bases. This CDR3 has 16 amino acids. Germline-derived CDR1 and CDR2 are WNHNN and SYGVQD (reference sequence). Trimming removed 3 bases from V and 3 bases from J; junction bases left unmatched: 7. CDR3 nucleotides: TGCGCCAGCAGTGATAGGGCGGGAGGGCCGACAGATACGCAGTATTTT. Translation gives CASSDRAGGPTDTQYF.

CDR3 amino acids: CASSLRPHSNQPQHF. CDR3 nucleotide sequence: TGTGCCAGCAGCTTGAGGCCGCATAGCAATCAGCCCCAGCATTTT. The genes are TRBV7-2 and TRBJ1-5; D uncertain. CDR1 and CDR2 from the germline V gene are SGHTA and FQGNSA. The ends were cut back, 3 bases at V and 0 bases at J, with 9 bases in the middle. The CDR3 sequence is 15 residues long.

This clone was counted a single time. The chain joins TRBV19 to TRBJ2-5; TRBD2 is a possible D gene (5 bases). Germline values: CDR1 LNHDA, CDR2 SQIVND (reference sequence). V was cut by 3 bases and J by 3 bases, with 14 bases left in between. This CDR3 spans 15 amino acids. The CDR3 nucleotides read TGTGCCAGTAGTATGAGCGAACTAGTTAAAGAGACCCAGTACTTC. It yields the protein CASSMSELVKETQYF.

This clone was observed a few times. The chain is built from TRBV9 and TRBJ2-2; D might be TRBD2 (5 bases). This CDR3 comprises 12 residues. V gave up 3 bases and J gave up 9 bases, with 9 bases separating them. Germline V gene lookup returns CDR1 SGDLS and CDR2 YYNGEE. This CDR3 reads CASSDSGWELFF. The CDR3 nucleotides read TGTGCCAGCAGCGATTCGGGGTGGGAGCTGTTTTTT. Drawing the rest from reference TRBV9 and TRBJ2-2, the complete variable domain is DSGVTQTPKHLITATGQRVTLRCSPRSGDLSVYWYQQSLDQGLQFLIQYYNGEERAKGNILERFSAQQFPDLHSELNLSSLELGDSALYFCASSDSGWELFFGEGSRLTVL.

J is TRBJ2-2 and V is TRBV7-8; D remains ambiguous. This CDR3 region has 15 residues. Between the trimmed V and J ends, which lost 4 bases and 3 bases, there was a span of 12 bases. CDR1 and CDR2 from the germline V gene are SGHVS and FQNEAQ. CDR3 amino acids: CASSSKQSYTGELFF. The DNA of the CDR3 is TGTGCCAGCAGCTCAAAACAGAGTTACACCGGGGAGCTGTTTTTT.

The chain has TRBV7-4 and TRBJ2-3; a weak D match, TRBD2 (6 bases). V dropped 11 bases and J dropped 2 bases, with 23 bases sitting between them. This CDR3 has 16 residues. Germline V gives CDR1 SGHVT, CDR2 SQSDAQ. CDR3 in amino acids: CAGTQDYHATTDTQYF. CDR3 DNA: TGTGCCGGGACTCAGGACTACCACGCTACCACAGATACGCAGTATTTT.